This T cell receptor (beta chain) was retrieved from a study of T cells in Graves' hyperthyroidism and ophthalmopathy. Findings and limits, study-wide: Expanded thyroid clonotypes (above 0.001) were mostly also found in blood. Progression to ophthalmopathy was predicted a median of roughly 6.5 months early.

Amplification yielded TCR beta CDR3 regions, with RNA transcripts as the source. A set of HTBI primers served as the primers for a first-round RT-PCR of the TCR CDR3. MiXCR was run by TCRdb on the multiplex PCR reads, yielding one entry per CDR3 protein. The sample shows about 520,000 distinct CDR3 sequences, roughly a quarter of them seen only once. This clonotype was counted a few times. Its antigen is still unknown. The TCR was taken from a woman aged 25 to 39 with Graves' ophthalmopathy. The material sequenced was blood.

The CDR3 DNA sequence: TGTGCCAGCAGTTTAGCTGCGGGACACGGGAACACCGGGGAGCTGTTTTTT. Protein: CASSLAAGHGNTGELFF. V is TRBV12-3 or TRBV12-4 and J is TRBJ2-2; D may be TRBD1 or TRBD2 (6 bases each). Trimming stripped 0 bases from V and 1 base from J, with 12 bases between. The CDR3 is 17 residues long.